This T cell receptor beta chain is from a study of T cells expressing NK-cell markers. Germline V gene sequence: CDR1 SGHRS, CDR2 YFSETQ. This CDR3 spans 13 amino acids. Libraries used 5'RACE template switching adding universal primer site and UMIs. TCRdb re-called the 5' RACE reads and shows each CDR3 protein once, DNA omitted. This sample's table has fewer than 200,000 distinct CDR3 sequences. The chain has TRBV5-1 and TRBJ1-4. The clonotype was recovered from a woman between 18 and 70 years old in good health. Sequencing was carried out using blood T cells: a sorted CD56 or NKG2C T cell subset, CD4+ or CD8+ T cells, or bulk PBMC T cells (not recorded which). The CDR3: CASSEGLGEKLFF. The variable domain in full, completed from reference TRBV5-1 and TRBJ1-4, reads KAGVTQTPRYLIKTRGQQVTLSCSPISGHRSVSWYQQTPGQGLQFLFEYFSETQRNKGNFPGRFSGRQFSNSRSEMNVSTLELGDSALYLCASSEGLGEKLFFGSGTQLSVL.